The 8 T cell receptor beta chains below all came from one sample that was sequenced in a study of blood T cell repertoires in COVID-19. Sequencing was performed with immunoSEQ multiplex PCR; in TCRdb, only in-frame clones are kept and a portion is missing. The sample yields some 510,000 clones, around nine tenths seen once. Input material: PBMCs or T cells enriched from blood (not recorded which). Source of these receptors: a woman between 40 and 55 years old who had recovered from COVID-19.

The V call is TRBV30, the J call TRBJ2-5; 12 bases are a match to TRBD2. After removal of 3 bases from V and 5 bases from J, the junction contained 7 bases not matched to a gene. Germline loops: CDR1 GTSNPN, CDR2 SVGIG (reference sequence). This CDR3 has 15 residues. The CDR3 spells CAWSLAGGPGETQYF. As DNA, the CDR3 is TGTGCCTGGAGCCTAGCGGGAGGGCCCGGGGAGACCCAGTACTTC.

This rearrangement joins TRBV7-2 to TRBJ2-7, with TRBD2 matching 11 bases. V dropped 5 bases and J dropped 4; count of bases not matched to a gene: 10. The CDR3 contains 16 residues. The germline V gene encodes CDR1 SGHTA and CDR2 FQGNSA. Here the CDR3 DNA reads TGTGCCAGCAGCACCGGGACAGGGACTAGCGGATACGAGCAGTACTTC. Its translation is CASSTGTGTSGYEQYF. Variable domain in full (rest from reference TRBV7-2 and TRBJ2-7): GAGVSQSPSNKVTEKGKDVELRCDPISGHTALYWYRQSLGQGLEFLIYFQGNSAPDKSGLPSDRFSAERTGGSVSTLTIQRTQQEDSAVYLCASSTGTGTSGYEQYFGPGTRLTVT.

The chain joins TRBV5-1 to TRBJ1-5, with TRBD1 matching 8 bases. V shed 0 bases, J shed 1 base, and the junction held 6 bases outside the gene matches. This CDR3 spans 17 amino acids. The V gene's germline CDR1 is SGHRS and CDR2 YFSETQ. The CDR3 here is CASSLGTGPGSNQPQHF. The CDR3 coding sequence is TGCGCCAGCAGCTTGGGGACAGGGCCTGGGAGCAATCAGCCCCAGCATTTT. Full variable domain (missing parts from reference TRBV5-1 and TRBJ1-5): KAGVTQTPRYLIKTRGQQVTLSCSPISGHRSVSWYQQTPGQGLQFLFEYFSETQRNKGNFPGRFSGRQFSNSRSEMNVSTLELGDSALYLCASSLGTGPGSNQPQHFGDGTRLSIL.

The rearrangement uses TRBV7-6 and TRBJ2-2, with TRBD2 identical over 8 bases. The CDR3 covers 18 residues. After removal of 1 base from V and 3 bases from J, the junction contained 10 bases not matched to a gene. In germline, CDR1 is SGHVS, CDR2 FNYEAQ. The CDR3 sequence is CASSLESRTSWHTGELFF. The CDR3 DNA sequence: TGTGCCAGCAGCTTAGAGTCCCGGACTAGCTGGCACACCGGGGAGCTGTTTTTT. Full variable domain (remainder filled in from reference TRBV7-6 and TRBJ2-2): GAGVSQSPRYKVTKRGQDVALRCDPISGHVSLYWYRQALGQGPEFLTYFNYEAQQDKSGLPNDRFSAERPEGSISTLTIQRTEQRDSAMYRCASSLESRTSWHTGELFFGEGSRLTVL.

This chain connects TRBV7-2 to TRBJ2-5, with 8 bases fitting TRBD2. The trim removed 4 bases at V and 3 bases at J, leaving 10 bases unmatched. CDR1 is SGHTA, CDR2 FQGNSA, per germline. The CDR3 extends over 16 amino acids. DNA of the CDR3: TGTGCCAGCAGCTACATTAGCGGGGTAGCCGAAGAGACCCAGTACTTC. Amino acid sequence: CASSYISGVAEETQYF.

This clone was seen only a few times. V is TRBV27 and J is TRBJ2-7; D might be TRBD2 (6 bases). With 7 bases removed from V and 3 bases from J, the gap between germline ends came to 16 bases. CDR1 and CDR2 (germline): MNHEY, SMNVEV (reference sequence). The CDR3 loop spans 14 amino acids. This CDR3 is CASTPGRGNYEQYF. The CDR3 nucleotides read TGTGCCAGCACCCCGGGTCGCGGGAACTACGAGCAGTACTTC.

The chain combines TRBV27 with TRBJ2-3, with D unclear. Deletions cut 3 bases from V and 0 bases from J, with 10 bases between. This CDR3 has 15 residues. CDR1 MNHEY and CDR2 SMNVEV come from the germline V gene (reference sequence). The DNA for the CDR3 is TGTGCCAGCAGTTTTTGGCCGCCTAGCACAGATACGCAGTATTTT. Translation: CASSFWPPSTDTQYF.

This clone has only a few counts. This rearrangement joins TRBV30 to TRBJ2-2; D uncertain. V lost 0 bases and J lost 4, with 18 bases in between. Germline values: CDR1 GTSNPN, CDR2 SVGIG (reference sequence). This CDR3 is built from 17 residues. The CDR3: CAWSVFRGRRLTGELFF. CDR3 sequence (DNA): TGTGCCTGGAGTGTATTTCGCGGCAGACGCCTCACCGGGGAGCTGTTTTTT.